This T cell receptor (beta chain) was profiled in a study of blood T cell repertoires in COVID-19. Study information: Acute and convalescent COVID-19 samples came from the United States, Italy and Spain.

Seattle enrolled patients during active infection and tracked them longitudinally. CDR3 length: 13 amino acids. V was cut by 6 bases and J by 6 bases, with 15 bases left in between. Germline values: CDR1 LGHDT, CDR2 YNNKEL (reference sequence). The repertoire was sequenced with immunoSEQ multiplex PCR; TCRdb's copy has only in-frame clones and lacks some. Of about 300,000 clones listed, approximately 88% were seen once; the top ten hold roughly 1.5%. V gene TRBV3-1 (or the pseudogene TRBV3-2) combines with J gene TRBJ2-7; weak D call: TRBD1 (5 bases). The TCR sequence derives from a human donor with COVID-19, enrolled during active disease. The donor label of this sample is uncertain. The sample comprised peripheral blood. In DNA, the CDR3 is TGTGCCAGCAGTCTAAGACAGACCGCCGAGCAGTACTTC. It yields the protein CASSLRQTAEQYF.